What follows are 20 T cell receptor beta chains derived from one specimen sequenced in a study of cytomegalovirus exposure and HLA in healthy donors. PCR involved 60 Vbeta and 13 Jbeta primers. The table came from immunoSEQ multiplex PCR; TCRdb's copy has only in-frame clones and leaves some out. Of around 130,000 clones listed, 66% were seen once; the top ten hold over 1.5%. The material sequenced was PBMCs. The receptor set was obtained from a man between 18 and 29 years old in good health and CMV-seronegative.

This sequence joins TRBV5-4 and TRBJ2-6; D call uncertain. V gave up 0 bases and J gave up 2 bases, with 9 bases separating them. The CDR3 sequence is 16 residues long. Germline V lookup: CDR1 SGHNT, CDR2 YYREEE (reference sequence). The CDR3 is CASSLGSRTGANVLTF. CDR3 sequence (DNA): TGTGCCAGCAGCTTGGGTTCGAGGACTGGGGCCAACGTCCTGACTTTC. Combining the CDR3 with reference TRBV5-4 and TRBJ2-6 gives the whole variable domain ETGVTQSPTHLIKTRGQQVTLRCSSQSGHNTVSWYQQALGQGPQFIFQYYREEENGRGNFPPRFSGLQFPNYSSELNVNALELDDSALYLCASSLGSRTGANVLTFGAGSRLTVL.

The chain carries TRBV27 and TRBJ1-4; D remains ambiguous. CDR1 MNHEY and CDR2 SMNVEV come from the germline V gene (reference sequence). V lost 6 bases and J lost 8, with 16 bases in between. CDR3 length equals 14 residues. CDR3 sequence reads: CASSDTVGREKLFF. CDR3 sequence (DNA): TGTGCCAGCAGCGACACAGTCGGAAGGGAAAAACTGTTTTTT. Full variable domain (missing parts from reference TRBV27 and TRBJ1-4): EAQVTQNPRYLITVTGKKLTVTCSQNMNHEYMSWYRQDPGLGLRQIYYSMNVEVTDKGDVPEGYKVSRKEKRNFPLILESPSPNQTSLYFCASSDTVGREKLFFGSGTQLSVL.

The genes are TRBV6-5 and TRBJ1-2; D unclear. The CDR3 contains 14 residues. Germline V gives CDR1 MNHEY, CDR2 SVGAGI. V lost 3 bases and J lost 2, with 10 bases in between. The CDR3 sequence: CASSYGQVNYGYTF. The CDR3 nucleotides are TGTGCCAGCAGTTATGGGCAGGTGAACTATGGCTACACCTTC.

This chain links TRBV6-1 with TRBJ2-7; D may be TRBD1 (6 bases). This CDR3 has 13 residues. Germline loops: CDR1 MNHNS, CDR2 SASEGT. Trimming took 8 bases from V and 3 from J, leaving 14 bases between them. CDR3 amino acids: CASGRQVDYEQYF. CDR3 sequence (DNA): TGTGCCAGCGGAAGACAGGTTGACTACGAGCAGTACTTC.

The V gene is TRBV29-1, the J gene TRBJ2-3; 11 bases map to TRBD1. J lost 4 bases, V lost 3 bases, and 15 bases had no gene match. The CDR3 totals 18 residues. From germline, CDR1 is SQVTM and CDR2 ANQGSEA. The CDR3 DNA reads TGCAGCGTTGATGGGTTACGGGTCGGGACAGGGGGGCCAGATACGCAGTATTTT. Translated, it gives CSVDGLRVGTGGPDTQYF.

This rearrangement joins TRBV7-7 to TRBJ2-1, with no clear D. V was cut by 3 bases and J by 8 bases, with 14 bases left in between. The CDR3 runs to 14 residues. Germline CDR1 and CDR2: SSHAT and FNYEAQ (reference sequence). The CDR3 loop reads CASSFGSMGDEQFF. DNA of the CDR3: TGTGCCAGCAGCTTCGGCAGTATGGGCGATGAGCAGTTCTTC.

CDR3 nucleotides: TGTGCCAGCAGCCCCCGGGACTCGTTATACAATGAGCAGTTCTTC. Amino acid sequence: CASSPRDSLYNEQFF. The V gene is TRBV7-2, the J gene TRBJ2-1; tentative D call: TRBD2 (6 bases). From germline, CDR1 is SGHTA and CDR2 FQGNSA. V dropped 5 bases and J dropped 4 bases, with 15 bases sitting between them. The CDR3 runs to 15 residues.

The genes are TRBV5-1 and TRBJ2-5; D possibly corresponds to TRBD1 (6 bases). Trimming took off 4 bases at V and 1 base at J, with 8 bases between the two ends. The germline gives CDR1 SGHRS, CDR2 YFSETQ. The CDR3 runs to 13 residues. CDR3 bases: TGCGCCAGCAGCGCAGGGGCCCAAGAGACCCAGTACTTC. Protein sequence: CASSAGAQETQYF.

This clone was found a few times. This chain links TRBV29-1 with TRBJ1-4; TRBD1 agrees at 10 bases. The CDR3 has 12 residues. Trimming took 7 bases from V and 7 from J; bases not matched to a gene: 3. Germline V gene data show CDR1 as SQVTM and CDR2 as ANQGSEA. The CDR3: CSARDRGEKLFF. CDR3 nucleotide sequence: TGCAGCGCCCGGGACAGGGGTGAAAAACTGTTTTTT.

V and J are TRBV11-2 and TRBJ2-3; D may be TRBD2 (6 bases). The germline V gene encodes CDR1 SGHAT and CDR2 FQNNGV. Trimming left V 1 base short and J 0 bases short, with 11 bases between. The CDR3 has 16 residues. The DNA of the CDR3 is TGTGCCAGCAGCTTAGGGGGAGGTCCTAGCACAGATACGCAGTATTTT. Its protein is CASSLGGGPSTDTQYF.

The CDR3, as DNA: TGTGCCACCTGGGTTAGGGGTACGCAGTATTTT. Amino acids: CATWVRGTQYF. This chain joins TRBV10-3 and TRBJ2-3; maybe TRBD1 (5 bases). The CDR3 totals 11 residues. Trimming shortened V by 10 bases and J by 8 bases, and 13 bases separated the two germline ends. Germline CDR1 ENHRY, CDR2 SYGVKD.

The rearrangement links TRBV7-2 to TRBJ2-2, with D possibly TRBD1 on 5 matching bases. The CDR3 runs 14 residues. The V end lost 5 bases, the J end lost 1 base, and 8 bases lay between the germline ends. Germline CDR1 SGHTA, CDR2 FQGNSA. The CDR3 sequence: CASSGQGNTGELFF. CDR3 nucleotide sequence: TGTGCCAGCAGCGGGCAGGGGAACACCGGGGAGCTGTTTTTT.

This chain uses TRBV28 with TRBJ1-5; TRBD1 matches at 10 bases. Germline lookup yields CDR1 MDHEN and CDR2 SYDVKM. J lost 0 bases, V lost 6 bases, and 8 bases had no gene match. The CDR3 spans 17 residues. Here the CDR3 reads CASSTSGQGYSNQPQHF. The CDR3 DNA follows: TGTGCCAGCAGCACCTCGGGACAGGGGTATAGCAATCAGCCCCAGCATTTT.

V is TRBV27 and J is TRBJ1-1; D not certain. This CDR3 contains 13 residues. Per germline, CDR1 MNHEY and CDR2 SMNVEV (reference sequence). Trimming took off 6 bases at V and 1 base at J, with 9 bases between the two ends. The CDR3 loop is CASRHRTNTEAFF. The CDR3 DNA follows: TGTGCCAGCAGACACAGAACGAACACTGAAGCTTTCTTT.

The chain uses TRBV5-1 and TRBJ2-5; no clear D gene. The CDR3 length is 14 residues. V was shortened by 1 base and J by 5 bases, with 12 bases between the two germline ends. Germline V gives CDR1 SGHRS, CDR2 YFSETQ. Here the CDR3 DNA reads TGCGCCAGCAGCTTGAGTTCCTCCGGGGAGACCCAGTACTTC. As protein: CASSLSSSGETQYF. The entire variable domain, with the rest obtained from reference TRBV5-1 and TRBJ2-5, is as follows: KAGVTQTPRYLIKTRGQQVTLSCSPISGHRSVSWYQQTPGQGLQFLFEYFSETQRNKGNFPGRFSGRQFSNSRSEMNVSTLELGDSALYLCASSLSSSGETQYFGPGTRLLVL.

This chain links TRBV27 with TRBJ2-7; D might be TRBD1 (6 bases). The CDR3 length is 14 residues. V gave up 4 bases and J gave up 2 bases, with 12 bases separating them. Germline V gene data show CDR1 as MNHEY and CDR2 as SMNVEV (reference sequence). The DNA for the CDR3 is TGTGCCAGCAGTTCCCAAGACAGGCCCTACGAGCAGTACTTC. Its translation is CASSSQDRPYEQYF.

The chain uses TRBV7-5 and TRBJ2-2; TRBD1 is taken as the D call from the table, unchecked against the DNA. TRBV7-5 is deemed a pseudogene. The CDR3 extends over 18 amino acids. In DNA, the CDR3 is TGTGCCAGAAGTCGGTTTGTTTGGGACACTCACGTCACCGGGGAGCTGTTTTTT. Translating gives CARSRFVWDTHVTGELFF.

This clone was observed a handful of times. For the CDR3, the DNA is TGTGCCAGCAGTTGGGGGGGCTATCAGCCCCAGCATTTT. Translated: CASSWGGYQPQHF. The V call is TRBV27, the J call TRBJ1-5; perhaps TRBD1 as D (6 bases). CDR1 is MNHEY and CDR2 is SMNVEV in the germline V gene (reference sequence). This CDR3 region has 13 residues. With 4 bases removed from V and 5 bases from J, the gap between germline ends came to 9 bases.

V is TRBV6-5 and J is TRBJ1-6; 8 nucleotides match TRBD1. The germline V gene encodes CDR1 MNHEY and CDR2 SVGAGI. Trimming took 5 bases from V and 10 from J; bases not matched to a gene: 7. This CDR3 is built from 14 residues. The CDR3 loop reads CASSGRQGNSPLHF. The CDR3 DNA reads TGTGCCAGCAGTGGCAGACAGGGGAACTCACCCCTCCACTTT.

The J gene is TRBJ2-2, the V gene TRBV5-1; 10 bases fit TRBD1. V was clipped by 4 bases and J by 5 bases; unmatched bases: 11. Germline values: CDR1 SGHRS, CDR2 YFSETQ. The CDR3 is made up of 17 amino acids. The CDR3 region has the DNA TGCGCCAGCAGCCACAAAACGACAGGGGGCAAGACCGGGGAGCTGTTTTTT. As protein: CASSHKTTGGKTGELFF.